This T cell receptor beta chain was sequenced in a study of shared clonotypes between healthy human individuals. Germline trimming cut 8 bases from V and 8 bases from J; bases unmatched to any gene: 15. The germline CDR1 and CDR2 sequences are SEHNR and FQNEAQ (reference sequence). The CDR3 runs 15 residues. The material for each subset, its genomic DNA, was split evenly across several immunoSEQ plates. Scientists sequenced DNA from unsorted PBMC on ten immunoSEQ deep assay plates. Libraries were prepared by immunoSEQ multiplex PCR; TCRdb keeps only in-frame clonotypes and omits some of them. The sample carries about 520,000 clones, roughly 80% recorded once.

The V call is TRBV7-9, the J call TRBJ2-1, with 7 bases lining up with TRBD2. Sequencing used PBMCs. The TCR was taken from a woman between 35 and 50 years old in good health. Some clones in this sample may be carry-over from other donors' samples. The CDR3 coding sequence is TGTGCCAGCGGTTCCCTAGCGGACTTAAATGATGAGCAGTTCTTC. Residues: CASGSLADLNDEQFF. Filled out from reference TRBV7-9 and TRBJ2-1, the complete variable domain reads DTGVSQNPRHKITKRGQNVTFRCDPISEHNRLYWYRQTLGQGPEFLTYFQNEAQLEKSRLLSDRFSAERPKGSFSTLEIQRTEQGDSAMYLCASGSLADLNDEQFFGPGTRLTVL.